A selection of T cell receptor beta chains follows, all from one sample in a study of shared clonotypes between healthy human individuals. Data came from immunoSEQ multiplex PCR; TCRdb stores just in-frame clones and leaves some out. Of about 1.1 million clones in the sample, around three quarters were seen once. Sequenced input: memory CD4+ T cells from PBMCs. The receptors come from a man between 18 and 35 years old in good health. Some clones in this sample may be carry-over from other donors' samples. The CDR3 runs from the conserved cysteine through the conserved F or W. A D gene is named only where the DNA matches it firmly. Size values are once, few and many counts, or a class for expanded clones, and some rows have none.

J,V,length,size,D,DNA,CDR3
TRBJ2-3,TRBV11-2,16,.,.,TGTGCCAGCAGCTTAGGTAGCGATACTAGCACAGATACGCAGTATTTT,CASSLGSDTSTDTQYF
TRBJ2-6,TRBV6-5,15,few,.,TGTGCCAGCACCATAGCGATCTCTGGGGCCAACGTCCTGACTTTC,CASTIAISGANVLTF
TRBJ2-7,TRBV18,14,few,.,TGTGCCAGCTCACTCGGTATGGGGGTGAGCGAGCAGTACTTC,CASSLGMGVSEQYF
TRBJ1-4,TRBV6-1,15,.,.,TGTGCCAGCAGTGAAATGGGGGGAGGGAATGAAAAACTGTTTTTT,CASSEMGGGNEKLFF
TRBJ1-5,TRBV4-1,15,.,.,TGCGCCAGCAGCCAAGCGGTCGTTTGGGATCAGCCCCAGCATTTT,CASSQAVVWDQPQHF
TRBJ2-1,TRBV29-1,14,.,TRBD2,TGCAGCGTTGAAGGAGCGGGAACCTACAATGAGCAGTTCTTC,CSVEGAGTYNEQFF
TRBJ2-7,TRBV27,14,once,.,TGTGCCAGCAGTCCTCACAGGGATCCCGGCGAGCAGTACTTC,CASSPHRDPGEQYF
TRBJ2-6,TRBV7-2,15,.,.,TGTGCCAGCAGCTCACAGGGTACCGGGGCCAACGTCCTGACTTTC,CASSSQGTGANVLTF
TRBJ2-3,TRBV7-2,16,once,.,TGTGCCAGCAGCTTAGTTCCCGCATCTAGCACAGATACGCAGTATTTT,CASSLVPASSTDTQYF
TRBJ2-3,TRBV11-2,17,.,.,TGTGCCAGCAGCCCTCGTCGCAGGGGGGGTGGCACAGATACGCAGTATTTT,CASSPRRRGGGTDTQYF
TRBJ1-5,TRBV9,15,.,.,TGTGCCAGCAGCGTAGACGACGGCGGCAATCAGCCCAAGCATTTT,CASSVDDGGNQPKHF
TRBJ2-1,TRBV5-4,12,.,.,TGTGCCAGCAGCTTGCGTTACAATGAGCAGTTCTTC,CASSLRYNEQFF
TRBJ1-2,TRBV5-6,14,.,.,TGTGCCAGCAGCCCGTTAGGACAGCCCTATGGCTACACCTTC,CASSPLGQPYGYTF
TRBJ1-2,TRBV19,15,.,.,TGTGCCAGTAGCCACCGGGACCATCCAACGTATGGCTACACCTTC,CASSHRDHPTYGYTF
TRBJ1-5,TRBV28,13,.,.,TGTGCCAGCAGTTTATCGAACAATCAGCCCCAGCATTTT,CASSLSNNQPQHF
TRBJ2-7,TRBV6-4,13,.,.,TGTGCCAGCAGTGTAGGTCCTAGCGATCGGCAGTACTTC,CASSVGPSDRQYF
TRBJ1-4,TRBV11-2,15,.,TRBD1,TGTGCCAGCAGCTTAGCGTTACAGGGGTCGCGAGGACTGTTTTTT,CASSLALQGSRGLFF
TRBJ2-3,TRBV2,16,.,TRBD2,TGTGCCAGCAGGATTACTAGCGGGAGACCACCAGATACGCAGTATTTT,CASRITSGRPPDTQYF
TRBJ2-1,TRBV7-2,18,.,TRBD2,TGTGCCAGCAGCTTATCCCGCCCTAGCGGGAGGGCCTGGAATGAGCAGTTCTTC,CASSLSRPSGRAWNEQFF
TRBJ2-5,TRBV6-1,15,.,.,TGTGCCAGCAGTGGCCGGACTCTGACCCAAGAGACCCAGTACTTC,CASSGRTLTQETQYF
TRBJ2-4,TRBV5-1,17,.,.,TGCGCCAGCAGCCCCGTGACCCTCGAACTAGCCAAAAACATTCAGTACTTC,CASSPVTLELAKNIQYF
TRBJ1-1,TRBV28,15,.,TRBD1,TGTGCCAGCAGTCCCCCGGGACAGGGGAGGACTGAAGCTTTCTTT,CASSPPGQGRTEAFF
TRBJ1-1,TRBV11-3,13,.,.,TGTGCCAGCAGCTTGCGGGGGAACACTGAAGCTTTCTTT,CASSLRGNTEAFF
TRBJ1-3,TRBV9,13,.,.,TGTGCCAGCAGCCGAGAGCCTGGAAACACCATATATTTT,CASSREPGNTIYF
TRBJ2-7,TRBV5-1,15,.,.,TGCGCCAGCAGCTTGGCCCTCGGGGTAGCGTACGAGCAGTACTTC,CASSLALGVAYEQYF
TRBJ2-2,TRBV7-3,13,few,.,TGTGCCAGCCGTAGGGCGGACACCGGGGAGCTGTTTTTT,CASRRADTGELFF
TRBJ1-5,TRBV4-2,13,.,.,TGTGCCAGCAGCCAAGATCGGCGTCAGCCCCAGCATTTT,CASSQDRRQPQHF
TRBJ2-7,TRBV28,13,few,.,TGTGCCAGCAGTCGAACGTCGACCGCCGAGCAGTACTTC,CASSRTSTAEQYF
TRBJ1-1,TRBV6-1,13,.,.,TGTGCCAGCACCTTACAGGGTGGCACTGAAGCTTTCTTT,CASTLQGGTEAFF
TRBJ2-3,TRBV7-9,12,.,.,TGTGCCAGCAGCCCAAACACAGATACGCAGTATTTT,CASSPNTDTQYF
TRBJ2-5,TRBV5-1,13,.,.,TGCGCCAGCAGCTTGGGTGTCCAAGAGACCCAGTACTTC,CASSLGVQETQYF
TRBJ2-7,TRBV7-3,13,.,.,TGTGCCAGCAGCCCACCGAGCTCCTACGAGCAGTACTTC,CASSPPSSYEQYF
TRBJ2-7,TRBV7-9,15,many,.,TGTGCCAGCAGCTTAAACAGTCCTTACTCGGGGGAGCAGTACTTC,CASSLNSPYSGEQYF
TRBJ2-5,TRBV4-1,15,.,TRBD1,TGCGCCAGCAGCCCCTCGGGACAGGGACAAGAGACCCAGTACTTC,CASSPSGQGQETQYF
TRBJ1-3,TRBV4-1,16,.,.,TGCGCCAGCAGCCTAACGACAGTCAGCTCTGGAAACACCATATATTTT,CASSLTTVSSGNTIYF
TRBJ2-7,TRBV5-1,15,.,TRBD2,TGCGCCAGCAGCTTGGTTAGCGGGAGTGTCTACGAGCAGTACTTC,CASSLVSGSVYEQYF
TRBJ2-1,TRBV6-4,15,.,TRBD2,TGTGCCAGCAGTGATGGCGGGAGTTTGTACAATGAGCAGTTCTTC,CASSDGGSLYNEQFF